This T cell receptor beta chain was recovered during a study of cytomegalovirus exposure and HLA in healthy donors. General study findings and limits: Among TCR sequences, most were rare, though some public TCRs appeared in many donors. The study listed approximately 160 cytomegalovirus-associated TCR beta chains.

As regards this clone: Its target is unknown.

The PCR made use of 60 Vbeta and 13 Jbeta primers. The assay was immunoSEQ multiplex PCR, and TCRdb's table has in-frame clones only and misses some. Of about 120,000 clones detected, less than 85% appear once; the ten largest clones hold under 3%. Germline CDR1 and CDR2: MDHEN and SYDVKM. This CDR3 is 17 amino acids long. V was clipped by 5 bases and J by 6 bases; unmatched bases: 14. The TCR sequence derives from a man aged 25-45 years in good health and CMV-seronegative. J is TRBJ2-1 and V is TRBV28, with TRBD1 matching 9 bases. The source material was PBMCs. DNA of the CDR3: TGTGCCAGCAGTGCGACCGGGACAGGGCCTTTAAGCAATGAGCAGTTCTTC. This codes for CASSATGTGPLSNEQFF.